This TCR beta chain was documented in a study of T cell changes during pregnancy in multiple sclerosis. The V gene's germline CDR1 is SGHDT and CDR2 YYEEEE. The V and J ends lost 3 bases and 5 bases respectively, with 21 bases between them. The CDR3 has 17 amino acids. Sequenced by immunoSEQ multiplex PCR; TCRdb stores in-frame clones only, minus some. Seen here are about 49,000 clones, more than 85% observed once, and the top ten hold 5.5% to 7%. The sequence came from a female donor with multiple sclerosis, enrolled in a pregnancy study. The sequencing here drew on CD8+ T cells from peripheral blood mononuclear cells, taken in the first trimester of pregnancy. The chain couples TRBV5-6 to TRBJ2-1; perhaps TRBD1 as D (6 bases). The chain's CDR3 is CASSYGRLTGSHNEQFF. CDR3 bases: TGTGCCAGCAGCTACGGAAGATTAACAGGGTCCCACAATGAGCAGTTCTTC.